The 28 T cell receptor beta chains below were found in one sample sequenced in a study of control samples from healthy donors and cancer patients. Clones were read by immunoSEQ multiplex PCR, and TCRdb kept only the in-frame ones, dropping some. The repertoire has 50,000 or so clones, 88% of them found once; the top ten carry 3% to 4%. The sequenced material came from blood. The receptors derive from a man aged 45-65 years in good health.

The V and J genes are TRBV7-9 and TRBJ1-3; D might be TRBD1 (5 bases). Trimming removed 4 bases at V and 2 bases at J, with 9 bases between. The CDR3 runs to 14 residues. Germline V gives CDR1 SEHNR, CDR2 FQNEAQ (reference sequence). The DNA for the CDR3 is TGTGCCAGCAGCTCGGGGGGTGCTGGAAACACCATATATTTT. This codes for CASSSGGAGNTIYF.

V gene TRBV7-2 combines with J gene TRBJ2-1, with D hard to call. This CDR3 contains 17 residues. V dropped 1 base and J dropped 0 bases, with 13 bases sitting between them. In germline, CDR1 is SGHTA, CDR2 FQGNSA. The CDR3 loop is CASSLVSGLSSYNEQFF. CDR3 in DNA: TGTGCCAGCAGCTTAGTCTCGGGCCTCTCCTCCTACAATGAGCAGTTCTTC.

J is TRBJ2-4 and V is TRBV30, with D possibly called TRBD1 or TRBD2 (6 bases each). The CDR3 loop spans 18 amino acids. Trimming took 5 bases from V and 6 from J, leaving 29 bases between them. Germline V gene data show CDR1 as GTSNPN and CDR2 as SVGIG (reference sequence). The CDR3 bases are TGTGCCTGGTTCCAACCAGGAGGGGGAGGCCGGGAGAGAAACATTCAGTACTTC. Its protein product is CAWFQPGGGGRERNIQYF.

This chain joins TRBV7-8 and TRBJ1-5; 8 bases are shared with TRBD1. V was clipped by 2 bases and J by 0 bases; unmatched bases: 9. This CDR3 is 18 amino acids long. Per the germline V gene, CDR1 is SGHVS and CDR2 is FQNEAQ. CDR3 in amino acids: CASSLTPHQGASNQPQHF. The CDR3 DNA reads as TGTGCCAGCAGCTTAACCCCCCATCAGGGGGCTAGCAATCAGCCCCAGCATTTT. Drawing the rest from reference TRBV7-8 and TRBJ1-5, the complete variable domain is GAGVSQSPRYKVAKRGQDVALRCDPISGHVSLFWYQQALGQGPEFLTYFQNEAQLDKSGLPSDRFFAERPEGSVSTLKIQRTQQEDSAVYLCASSLTPHQGASNQPQHFGDGTRLSIL.

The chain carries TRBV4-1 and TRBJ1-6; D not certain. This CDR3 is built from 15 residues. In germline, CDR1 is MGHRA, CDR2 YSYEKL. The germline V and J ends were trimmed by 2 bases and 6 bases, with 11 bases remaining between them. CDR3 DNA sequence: TGCGCCAGCAGCCAAAATCCGGAGTTTAATTCACCCCTCCACTTT. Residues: CASSQNPEFNSPLHF.

CDR3 nucleotide sequence: TGTGCCAGCAGTTACGACAGGGCTTATGGCTACACCTTC. Protein product: CASSYDRAYGYTF. This chain uses TRBV28 with TRBJ1-2; 7 nucleotides agree with TRBD1. V shed 4 bases and J 5 bases; nucleotides not matched to a gene: 4. CDR1 MDHEN and CDR2 SYDVKM come from the germline V gene. CDR3 length equals 13 residues.

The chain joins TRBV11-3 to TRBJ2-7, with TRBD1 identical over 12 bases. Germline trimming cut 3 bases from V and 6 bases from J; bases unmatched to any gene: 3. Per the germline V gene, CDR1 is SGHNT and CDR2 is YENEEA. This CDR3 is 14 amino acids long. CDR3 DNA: TGTGCCAGCAGCTTGGGACAGGGGGCAGCCGAGCAGTACTTC. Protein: CASSLGQGAAEQYF. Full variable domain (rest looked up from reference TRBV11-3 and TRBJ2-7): EAGVVQSPRYKIIEKKQPVAFWCNPISGHNTLYWYLQNLGQGPELLIRYENEEAVDDSQLPKDRFSAERLKGVDSTLKIQPAELGDSAVYLCASSLGQGAAEQYFGPGTRLTVT.

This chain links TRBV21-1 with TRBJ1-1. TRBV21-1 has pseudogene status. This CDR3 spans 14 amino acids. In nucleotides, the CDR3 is TGTGCCCGAAGAGGAGGGGGACGGAACACTGAAGCTTTCTTT. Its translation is CARRGGGRNTEAFF.

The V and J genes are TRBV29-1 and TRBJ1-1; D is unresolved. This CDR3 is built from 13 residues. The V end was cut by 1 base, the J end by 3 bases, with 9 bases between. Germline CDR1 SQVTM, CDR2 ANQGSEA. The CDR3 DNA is TGCAGCGTTGAAGTTCAGGTTGACACTGAAGCTTTCTTT. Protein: CSVEVQVDTEAFF.

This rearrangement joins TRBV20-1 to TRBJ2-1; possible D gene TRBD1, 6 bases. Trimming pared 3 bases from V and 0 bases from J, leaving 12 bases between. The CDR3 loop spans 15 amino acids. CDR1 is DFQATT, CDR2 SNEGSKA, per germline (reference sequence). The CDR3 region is CSASVAGDSYNEQFF. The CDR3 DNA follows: TGCAGTGCTAGTGTCGCAGGGGACTCCTACAATGAGCAGTTCTTC.

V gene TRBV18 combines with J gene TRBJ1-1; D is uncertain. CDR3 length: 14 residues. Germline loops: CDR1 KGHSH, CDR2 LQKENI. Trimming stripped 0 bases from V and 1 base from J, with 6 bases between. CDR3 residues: CASSPPNQNTEAFF. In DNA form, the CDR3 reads TGTGCCAGCTCACCACCGAACCAGAACACTGAAGCTTTCTTT.

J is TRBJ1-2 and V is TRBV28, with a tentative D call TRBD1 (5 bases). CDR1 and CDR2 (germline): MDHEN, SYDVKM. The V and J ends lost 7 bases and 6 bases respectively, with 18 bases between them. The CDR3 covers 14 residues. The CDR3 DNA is TGTGCCAGCACCCGGGGGGGGGTCTCTGATGGCTACACCTTC. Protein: CASTRGGVSDGYTF.

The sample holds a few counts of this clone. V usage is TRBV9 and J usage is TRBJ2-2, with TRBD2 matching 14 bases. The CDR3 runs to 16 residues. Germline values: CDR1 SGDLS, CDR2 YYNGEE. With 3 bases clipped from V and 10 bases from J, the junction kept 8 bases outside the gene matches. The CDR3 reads CASSGVGTSGSMELFF. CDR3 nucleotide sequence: TGTGCCAGCAGCGGAGTGGGGACTAGCGGGAGTATGGAGCTGTTTTTT.

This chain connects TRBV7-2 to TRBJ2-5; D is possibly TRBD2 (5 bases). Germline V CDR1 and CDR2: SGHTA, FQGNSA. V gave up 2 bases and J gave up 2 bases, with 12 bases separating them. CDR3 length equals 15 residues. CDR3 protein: CASSLYPAEQETQYF. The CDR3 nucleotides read TGTGCCAGCAGCTTATATCCAGCGGAACAAGAGACCCAGTACTTC.

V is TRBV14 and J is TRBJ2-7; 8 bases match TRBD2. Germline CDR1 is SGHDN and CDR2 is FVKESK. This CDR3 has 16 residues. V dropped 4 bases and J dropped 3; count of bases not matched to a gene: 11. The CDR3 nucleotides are TGTGCCAGCAGCCCCCGTTATAGCGGGGCACACTACGAGCAGTACTTC. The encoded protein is CASSPRYSGAHYEQYF.

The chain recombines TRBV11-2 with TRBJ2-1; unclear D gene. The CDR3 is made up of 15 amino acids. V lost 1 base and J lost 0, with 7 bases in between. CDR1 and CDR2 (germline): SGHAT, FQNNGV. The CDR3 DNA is TGTGCCAGCAGCTTAGTCAGGAGCTCCTACAATGAGCAGTTCTTC. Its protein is CASSLVRSSYNEQFF. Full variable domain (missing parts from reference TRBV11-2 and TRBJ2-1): EAGVAQSPRYKIIEKRQSVAFWCNPISGHATLYWYQQILGQGPKLLIQFQNNGVVDDSQLPKDRFSAERLKGVDSTLKIQPAKLEDSAVYLCASSLVRSSYNEQFFGPGTRLTVL.

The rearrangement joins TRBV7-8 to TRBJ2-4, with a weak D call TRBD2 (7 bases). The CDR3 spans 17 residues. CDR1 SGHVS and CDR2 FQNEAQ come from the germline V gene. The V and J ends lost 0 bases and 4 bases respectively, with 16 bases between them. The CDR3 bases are TGTGCCAGCAGCTTAGCGGGGGGCGGGAGTAGTAAAAACATTCAGTACTTC. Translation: CASSLAGGGSSKNIQYF.

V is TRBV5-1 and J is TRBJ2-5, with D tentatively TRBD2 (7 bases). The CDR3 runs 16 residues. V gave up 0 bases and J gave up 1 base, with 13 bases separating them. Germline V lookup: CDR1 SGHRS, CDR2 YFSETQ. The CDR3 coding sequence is TGCGCCAGCAGCTTGGTGGGGGGGCTCCTCCAAGAGACCCAGTACTTC. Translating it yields CASSLVGGLLQETQYF.

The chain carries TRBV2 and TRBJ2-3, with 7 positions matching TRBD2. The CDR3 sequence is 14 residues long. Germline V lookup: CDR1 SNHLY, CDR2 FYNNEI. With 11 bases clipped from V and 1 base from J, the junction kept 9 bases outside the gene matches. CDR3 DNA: TGTGCCTCGACGGAGCTAGCGGGCACAGATACGCAGTATTTT. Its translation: CASTELAGTDTQYF.

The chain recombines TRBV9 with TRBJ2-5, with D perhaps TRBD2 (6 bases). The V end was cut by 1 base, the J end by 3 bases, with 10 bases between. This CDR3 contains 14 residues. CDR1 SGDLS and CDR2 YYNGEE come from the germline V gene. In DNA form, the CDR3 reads TGTGCCAGCAGCGTATACGGGGGAGAAGAGACCCAGTACTTC. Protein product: CASSVYGGEETQYF. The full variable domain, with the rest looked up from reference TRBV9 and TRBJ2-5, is DSGVTQTPKHLITATGQRVTLRCSPRSGDLSVYWYQQSLDQGLQFLIQYYNGEERAKGNILERFSAQQFPDLHSELNLSSLELGDSALYFCASSVYGGEETQYFGPGTRLLVL.

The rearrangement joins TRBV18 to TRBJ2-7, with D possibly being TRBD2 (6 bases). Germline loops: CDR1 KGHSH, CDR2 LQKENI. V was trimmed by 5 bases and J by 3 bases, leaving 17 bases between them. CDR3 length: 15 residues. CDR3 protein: CASSTDEGGYYEQYF. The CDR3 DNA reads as TGTGCCAGCTCAACCGACGAGGGAGGCTACTACGAGCAGTACTTC.

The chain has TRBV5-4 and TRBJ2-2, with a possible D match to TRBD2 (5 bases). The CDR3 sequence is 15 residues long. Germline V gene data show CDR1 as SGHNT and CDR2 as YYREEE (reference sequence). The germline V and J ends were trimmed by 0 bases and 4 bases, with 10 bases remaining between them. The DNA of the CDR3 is TGTGCCAGCAGCTTGGAGCGGCAACGCACCGGGGAGCTGTTTTTT. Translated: CASSLERQRTGELFF.

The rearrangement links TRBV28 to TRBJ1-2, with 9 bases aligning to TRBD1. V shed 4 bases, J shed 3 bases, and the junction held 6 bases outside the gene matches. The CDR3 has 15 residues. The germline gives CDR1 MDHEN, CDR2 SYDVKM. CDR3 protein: CASSSDRGGDYGYTF. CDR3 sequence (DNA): TGTGCCAGCAGTTCGGACAGGGGCGGGGACTATGGCTACACCTTC.

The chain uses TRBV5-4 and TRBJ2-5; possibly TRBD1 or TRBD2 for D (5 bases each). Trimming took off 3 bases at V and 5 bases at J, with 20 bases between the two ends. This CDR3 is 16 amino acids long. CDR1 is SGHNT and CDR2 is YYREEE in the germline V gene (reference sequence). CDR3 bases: TGTGCCAGCAGCTCTACCGGGACCAGAGTATCGGAGACCCAGTACTTC. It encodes CASSSTGTRVSETQYF.

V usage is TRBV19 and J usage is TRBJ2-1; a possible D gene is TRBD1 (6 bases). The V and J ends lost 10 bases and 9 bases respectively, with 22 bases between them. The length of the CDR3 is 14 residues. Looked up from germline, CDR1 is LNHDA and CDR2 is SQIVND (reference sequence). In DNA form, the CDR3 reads TGTGCCACTATAGACAGGACGAAGAGCTCTGAGCAGTTCTTC. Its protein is CATIDRTKSSEQFF.

The chain's CDR3 is CASSLASGSSYEQYF. The CDR3 region has the DNA TGCGCCAGCAGCTTGGCTAGCGGGAGTTCGTACGAGCAGTACTTC. The J gene is TRBJ2-7, the V gene TRBV5-1, with 10 bases that match TRBD2. Germline loops: CDR1 SGHRS, CDR2 YFSETQ. The length of the CDR3 is 15 residues. V gave up 0 bases and J gave up 4 bases; unmatched junction bases: 4.

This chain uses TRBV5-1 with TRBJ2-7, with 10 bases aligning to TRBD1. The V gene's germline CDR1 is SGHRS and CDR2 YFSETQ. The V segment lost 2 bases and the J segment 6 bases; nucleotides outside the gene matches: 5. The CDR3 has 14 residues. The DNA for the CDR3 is TGCGCCAGCAGCTTAAGCCGGGACAGGGGCGAGCAGTACTTC. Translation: CASSLSRDRGEQYF.

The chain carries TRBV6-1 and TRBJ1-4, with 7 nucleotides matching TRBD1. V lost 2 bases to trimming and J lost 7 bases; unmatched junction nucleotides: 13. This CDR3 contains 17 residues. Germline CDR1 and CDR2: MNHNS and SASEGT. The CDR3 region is CASSESIWEQGREKLFF. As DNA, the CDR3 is TGTGCCAGCAGTGAATCGATATGGGAACAGGGGCGTGAAAAACTGTTTTTT.